The 16 T cell receptor beta chains below were found in one sample sequenced in a study of response to subunit inactivated influenza vaccine. MiXCR, applied by TCRdb to the RT-PCR reads, yields one record per CDR3 protein. In the table there are around 760,000 distinct CDR3 sequences, approximately 15% of which are singletons. The material was PBMCs from blood, obtained roughly 2 weeks before vaccination. Every receptor here comes from a man in his fifties or sixties who received an inactivated influenza vaccine.

This clonotype was found many times. The V call is TRBV20-1, the J call TRBJ2-7, with D perhaps matching TRBD1 (5 bases). Trimming removed 6 bases from V and 5 bases from J, with 23 bases in between. Germline assignment: CDR1 DFQATT and CDR2 SNEGSKA (reference sequence). The CDR3 loop spans 15 amino acids. The CDR3 bases are TGCAGTGCCAGAAGGGGCCACCTCGGATCCCACGAGCAGTACTTC. Amino acids: CSARRGHLGSHEQYF.

V usage is TRBV29-1 and J usage is TRBJ2-7; 11 bases line up with TRBD2. The ends lost 7 bases at V and 4 bases at J; junction bases unmatched: 6. The CDR3 has 13 residues. Germline assignment: CDR1 SQVTM and CDR2 ANQGSEA. Here the CDR3 DNA reads TGCAGCGCAGGGACTAGCGGAGCATACGAGCAGTACTTC. This translates into CSAGTSGAYEQYF.

The chain joins TRBV7-9 to TRBJ1-1; D gene ambiguous. The CDR3 has 11 residues. Per the germline V gene, CDR1 is SEHNR and CDR2 is FQNEAQ (reference sequence). V was trimmed by 5 bases and J by 6 bases, leaving 7 bases between them. For the CDR3, the DNA is TGTGCCAGCAGCCACGGGCCTGAAGCTTTCTTT. It translates to CASSHGPEAFF.

This clonotype was found a few times. The rearrangement links TRBV4-3 to TRBJ1-2; no clear D gene. Germline CDR1 LGHNA, CDR2 YSLEER. Trimming removed 0 bases from V and 1 base from J, with 12 bases in between. This CDR3 contains 16 residues. The CDR3 DNA reads as TGCGCCAGCAGCCAAGACAAAGGGCAGGTTAACTATGGCTACACCTTC. Amino acid sequence: CASSQDKGQVNYGYTF.

V is TRBV6-1 and J is TRBJ2-2, with 8 positions matching TRBD2. The CDR3 covers 18 residues. The V segment lost 7 bases and the J segment 6 bases; nucleotides outside the gene matches: 19. Germline assignment: CDR1 MNHNS and CDR2 SASEGT. Written as DNA, the CDR3 is TGTGCCAGCACAATCTTTACCGGGACTAGTATCTTTTCCGGGGAGCTGTTTTTT. It codes for CASTIFTGTSIFSGELFF.

This clonotype showed up just a few times. V and J are TRBV7-2 and TRBJ2-3, with TRBD2 as a possible D gene (6 bases). This CDR3 spans 17 amino acids. V lost 7 bases and J lost 6, with 26 bases in between. Germline CDR1 reads SGHTA; CDR2 reads FQGNSA. CDR3 DNA: TGTGCCAGCACCTATAGGACCACGGGCGCCGCGGGGGATACGCAGTATTTT. Its translation is CASTYRTTGAAGDTQYF.

This clonotype was counted only a few times. This chain uses TRBV20-1 with TRBJ1-1, with D perhaps matching TRBD1 (5 bases). The length of the CDR3 is 14 residues. The V gene lost 1 base and the J gene lost 4 bases, with 13 bases spanning the gap. Germline CDR1 DFQATT, CDR2 SNEGSKA (reference sequence). CDR3 nucleotides: TGCAGTGCTAGAGTTATCCAGGGCGGCACTGAAGCTTTCTTT. Its protein product is CSARVIQGGTEAFF.

The sample holds a few counts of this clonotype. V and J are TRBV6-2 or TRBV6-3 and TRBJ2-7; the D call may be TRBD1 or TRBD2 (5 bases each). The CDR3 totals 14 residues. Germline V gene data show CDR1 as MNHEY and CDR2 as SVGEGT. Trimming removed 5 bases at V and 5 bases at J, with 16 bases between. As DNA, the CDR3 is TGTGCCAGCAGTCCGGGACCGCGGTGGAACGAGCAGTACTTC. It specifies CASSPGPRWNEQYF.

A few counts support this clonotype. The rearrangement joins TRBV20-1 to TRBJ2-2, with TRBD2 matching over 12 bases. This CDR3 is 18 amino acids long. J was trimmed by 6 bases and V by 0 bases; bases with no gene match: 11. CDR1 DFQATT and CDR2 SNEGSKA come from the germline V gene (reference sequence). The DNA of the CDR3 is TGCAGTGCTAGAGATTTAACGGGACTAGCGGGTAGGGCCGGGGAGCTGTTTTTT. Translated, it gives CSARDLTGLAGRAGELFF.

This clonotype has more than one count but fewer than ten. The chain employs TRBV20-1 and TRBJ1-2, with TRBD1 as a possible D gene (5 bases). This CDR3 spans 14 amino acids. Between the trimmed V and J ends, which lost 2 bases and 5 bases, there was a span of 15 bases. The germline V gene encodes CDR1 DFQATT and CDR2 SNEGSKA (reference sequence). The CDR3: CSARRQREEYGYTF. CDR3 DNA sequence: TGCAGTGCTAGAAGACAGAGGGAGGAATATGGCTACACCTTC.

The J gene is TRBJ2-3, the V gene TRBV9; D call uncertain. V was clipped by 4 bases and J by 6 bases, with 15 bases between them. CDR1 is SGDLS and CDR2 is YYNGEE in the germline V gene. The CDR3 sequence is 14 residues long. The CDR3 sequence: CASSPRATPDTQYF. CDR3 nucleotide sequence: TGTGCCAGCAGCCCCCGGGCCACCCCCGATACGCAGTATTTT.

The V and J genes are TRBV19 and TRBJ1-1, with TRBD1 identical over 8 bases. V trimming: 5 bases; J trimming: 6 bases; junction bases outside the gene matches: 8. The germline gives CDR1 LNHDA, CDR2 SQIVND (reference sequence). The CDR3 covers 14 residues. The CDR3, as DNA: TGTGCCAGTAGTCACCAGGGGGCAGGCGCTGAAGCTTTCTTT. Translated, it gives CASSHQGAGAEAFF.

This clonotype was found a few times. The CDR3 DNA is TGTGCCAGCAGCTCTAGGTTGGGCGGGGAGCTGTTTTTT. Encoded protein: CASSSRLGGELFF. The chain joins TRBV7-3 to TRBJ2-2; no clear D. Germline lookup yields CDR1 SGHTA and CDR2 FQGTGA. The CDR3 loop spans 13 amino acids. The V end was cut by 4 bases, the J end by 7 bases, with 10 bases between.

The table lists this clonotype with a few counts. V gene TRBV4-3 combines with J gene TRBJ1-4; D is possibly TRBD1 (5 bases). V was clipped by 4 bases and J by 8 bases, with 23 bases between them. The CDR3 extends over 17 amino acids. Germline CDR1 is LGHNA and CDR2 is YSLEER. DNA of the CDR3: TGCGCCAGCAGCCCCTCCGTCGGATCAGGGAGTGACGAAAAACTGTTTTTT. Translating gives CASSPSVGSGSDEKLFF.

This clonotype was counted ten times or more. V usage is TRBV6-2 or TRBV6-3 and J usage is TRBJ2-1; D call uncertain. Germline V gives CDR1 MNHEY, CDR2 SVGEGT. The CDR3 contains 13 residues. Trimming left V 5 bases short and J 7 bases short, with 12 bases between. The CDR3 loop reads CASSLRPVNEQFF. The CDR3 bases are TGTGCCAGCAGTCTCCGCCCAGTGAATGAGCAGTTCTTC.

This clonotype was seen repeatedly, ten times or more. The chain employs TRBV6-1 and TRBJ1-6, with 7 bases fitting TRBD1. The J segment lost 7 bases and the V segment lost 6 bases, leaving 9 bases of the junction unmatched. The germline V gene has CDR1 MNHNS and CDR2 SASEGT. The CDR3 covers 15 residues. In DNA form, the CDR3 reads TGTGCCAGCAGCCGAGACAGGGCCAGAAATTCACCCCTCCACTTT. Its protein is CASSRDRARNSPLHF.